These 2 T cell receptor beta chains originate from one sample sequenced in a study of blood T cells in healthy people across ages. A second 7 to 11 cycle PCR used barcoded and J-beta primers. One entry per CDR3 protein, called by TCRdb with MiXCR from the 5' RACE reads. The profile shows fewer than 1.5 million distinct CDR3 sequences, around two fifths of them singletons. The sequenced sample was blood. Every receptor here comes from a woman between 18 and 30 years old in good health.

The CDR3 here is CASKAGQINTEAFF. As DNA, the CDR3 is TGTGCCAGCAAAGCGGGACAGATTAACACTGAAGCTTTCTTT. The chain joins TRBV12-3 or TRBV12-4 to TRBJ1-1, with 7 bases identical to TRBD1. CDR3 size: 14 residues. V gave up 7 bases and J gave up 2 bases; unmatched junction bases: 7.

V gene TRBV30 combines with J gene TRBJ2-1, with TRBD2 matching 7 bases. The trim removed 5 bases at V and 0 bases at J, leaving 7 bases unmatched. The CDR3 is made up of 15 amino acids. Germline V CDR1 and CDR2: GTSNPN, SVGIG (reference sequence). The CDR3 here is CAWVLAFSSYNEQFF. DNA for the CDR3: TGTGCCTGGGTACTAGCGTTTAGCTCCTACAATGAGCAGTTCTTC.